These 7 T cell receptor beta chains originate from one sample sequenced in a study of memory CD4+ T cells and cytomegalovirus serostatus. The sort gate was single viable CD3+CD4+CD8-CD45RO+ cells for memory CD4+ T cells. Sequencing was performed with immunoSEQ multiplex PCR; in TCRdb, only in-frame clones are kept and a portion is missing. This table holds about 50,000 clones, roughly 73% found once. Sequencing was done on a sample of memory CD4+ T cells from blood. Source of these receptors: an adult in good health and CMV-seronegative.

The chain uses TRBV2 and TRBJ2-1; 13 bases map to TRBD2. Looked up from germline, CDR1 is SNHLY and CDR2 is FYNNEI. J lost 8 bases, V lost 4 bases, and 5 bases had no gene match. The CDR3 totals 15 residues. The CDR3: CASSVTSGGADEQFF. CDR3 nucleotide sequence: TGTGCCAGCAGTGTCACTAGCGGGGGGGCTGATGAGCAGTTCTTC.

The table lists this clone with a count of one. The rearrangement joins TRBV11-2 to TRBJ2-2, with 9 bases matching TRBD2. The CDR3 extends over 15 amino acids. Per germline, CDR1 SGHAT and CDR2 FQNNGV. The junction had 5 bases not matched to a gene; V was cut back by 3 bases and J by 6 bases. The CDR3 here is CASSFLAGRAGELFF. The CDR3, as DNA: TGTGCCAGCAGCTTTCTAGCGGGGAGGGCCGGGGAGCTGTTTTTT.

The V call is TRBV27, the J call TRBJ1-2; D may be TRBD1 (5 bases). The CDR3 loop spans 15 amino acids. Trimming removed 4 bases at V and 0 bases at J, with 12 bases between. In germline, CDR1 is MNHEY, CDR2 SMNVEV (reference sequence). CDR3 amino acids: CASSSRQPTNYGYTF. CDR3 coding DNA: TGTGCCAGCAGTTCCCGACAGCCTACTAACTATGGCTACACCTTC.

This sequence joins TRBV2 and TRBJ2-3; the D is unclear. Germline assignment: CDR1 SNHLY and CDR2 FYNNEI. The CDR3 totals 13 residues. V lost 3 bases and J lost 6, with 10 bases in between. In DNA, the CDR3 is TGTGCCAGCAGTGACCAGGTACTGGATACGCAGTATTTT. Translation: CASSDQVLDTQYF.

Points on this clone: Different DNA sequences within this sample yield the same CDR3. The V call is TRBV7-2, the J call TRBJ1-2; D is undetermined. This CDR3 is 12 amino acids long. Germline CDR1 is SGHTA and CDR2 is FQGNSA. The V and J ends lost 2 bases and 6 bases respectively, with 7 bases between them. In DNA form, the CDR3 reads TGTGCCAGCAGCTTATACGGGGATGGCTACACCTTC. Translating gives CASSLYGDGYTF.

This chain uses TRBV29-1 with TRBJ2-6; possible D gene TRBD2, 5 bases. The CDR3 totals 16 residues. Trimming stripped 3 bases from V and 0 bases from J, with 12 bases between. From germline, CDR1 is SQVTM and CDR2 ANQGSEA. The CDR3 region has the DNA TGCAGCGTTGAGAGGGATATAGACTCTGGGGCCAACGTCCTGACTTTC. This translates into CSVERDIDSGANVLTF.

V gene TRBV5-1 combines with J gene TRBJ2-2; TRBD1 or TRBD2 may be the D gene (5 bases each). V was shortened by 5 bases and J by 1 base, with 21 bases between the two germline ends. Germline V CDR1 and CDR2: SGHRS, YFSETQ. The CDR3 runs 18 residues. The CDR3: CASREKGTLRLNTGELFF. The CDR3 DNA reads as TGCGCCAGCAGGGAGAAGGGGACCCTCCGATTGAACACCGGGGAGCTGTTTTTT. Looking up the rest from reference TRBV5-1 and TRBJ2-2 gives the full variable domain: KAGVTQTPRYLIKTRGQQVTLSCSPISGHRSVSWYQQTPGQGLQFLFEYFSETQRNKGNFPGRFSGRQFSNSRSEMNVSTLELGDSALYLCASREKGTLRLNTGELFFGEGSRLTVL.